The 30 T cell receptor beta chains below come from one sample, sequenced in a study of Graves' ophthalmopathy and Graves' hyperthyroidism. Beta-chain TCR CDR3 regions were amplified from RNA transcripts. The first-round RT-PCR employed HTBI primers together with the Qiagen OneStep RT-PCR kit. A multiplex PCR was then performed as the second round. TCRdb fed the multiplex PCR reads into MiXCR, producing one record per CDR3 protein. The profile shows about 480,000 distinct CDR3 sequences, under 15% of them singletons. Sequenced input: blood. Every receptor here comes from a woman under 40 with Graves' ophthalmopathy.

The table lists this clonotype with many counts. The chain is built from TRBV6-1 and TRBJ1-1; no clear D gene. V was pared by 2 bases and J by 4 bases, with 8 bases between. The germline V gene encodes CDR1 MNHNS and CDR2 SASEGT. CDR3 size: 13 residues. The CDR3 nucleotides read TGTGCCAGCAGTGAACAGGTTGCCACTGAAGCTTTCTTT. It yields the protein CASSEQVATEAFF.

This chain joins TRBV3-1 and TRBJ1-2; 11 nucleotides match TRBD1. Trimming at V came to 0 bases and at J to 6 bases, leaving 6 bases not matched to a gene. The germline CDR1 and CDR2 sequences are LGHDT and YNNKEL (reference sequence). The length of the CDR3 is 16 residues. CDR3 amino acids: CASSQELDRGRNGYTF. The DNA for the CDR3 is TGTGCCAGCAGCCAAGAGCTGGACAGGGGGCGAAATGGCTACACCTTC.

This clonotype was seen repeatedly, ten times or more. The chain joins TRBV6-1 to TRBJ1-2; 7 bases align to TRBD1. This CDR3 spans 14 amino acids. CDR1 and CDR2 from the germline V gene are MNHNS and SASEGT. After removal of 6 bases from V and 5 bases from J, the junction contained 9 bases not matched to a gene. The CDR3 DNA is TGTGCCAGCAGGGAGGGGGCCCGGGGGTATGGCTACACCTTC. Residues: CASREGARGYGYTF.

This clonotype was detected many times. The chain combines TRBV12-3 or TRBV12-4 with TRBJ1-1, with unresolved D. The V end lost 5 bases, the J end lost 7 bases, and 8 bases lay between the germline ends. The CDR3 has 11 residues. CDR3 amino acids: CASSTVGEAFF. CDR3 nucleotides: TGTGCCAGCAGTACGGTAGGTGAAGCTTTCTTT.

There are a few counts of this clonotype. The V gene is TRBV5-1, the J gene TRBJ1-5; a weak D match, TRBD1 (5 bases). V lost 0 bases and J lost 6, with 13 bases in between. The CDR3 has 15 residues. Germline V gene data show CDR1 as SGHRS and CDR2 as YFSETQ. CDR3 bases: TGCGCCAGCAGCTTGGTAGCCGGGGCAGGTCAGCCCCAGCATTTT. Translated: CASSLVAGAGQPQHF.

This clonotype was observed at least ten times. CDR3: CAISGSGTSAFF. The CDR3 nucleotides are TGTGCCATCAGTGGCTCCGGGACGAGTGCTTTCTTT. The J gene is TRBJ1-1, the V gene TRBV10-3; tentative D call: TRBD1 (5 bases). The CDR3 extends over 12 amino acids. V shed 4 bases and J shed 11 bases, with 14 bases lying between them. Per germline, CDR1 ENHRY and CDR2 SYGVKD.

Note on this clonotype: One base away lies a much larger clone, so this may be a sequencing read error. The CDR3 loop is CSVEDAGTGGRYEQYF. In nucleotides, the CDR3 is TGCAGCGTTGAAGATGCCGGGACAGGGGGCCGGTACGAGCAGTACTTC. This chain joins TRBV29-1 and TRBJ2-7; 12 nucleotides match TRBD1. The J segment lost 4 bases and the V segment lost 0 bases, leaving 7 bases of the junction unmatched. Germline V CDR1 and CDR2: SQVTM, ANQGSEA. The CDR3 has 16 residues.

This clonotype has ten or more counts. V gene TRBV3-1 combines with J gene TRBJ1-2; D unresolved. Deletions cut 5 bases from V and 8 bases from J, with 18 bases between. The CDR3 has 14 amino acids. The germline V gene encodes CDR1 LGHDT and CDR2 YNNKEL (reference sequence). Here the CDR3 reads CASSYRTAMRGYTF. The CDR3, as DNA: TGTGCCAGCAGCTATAGGACGGCAATGCGGGGCTACACCTTC.

This clonotype was seen ten or more times. Sequence at one end of the junction differs from germline and may be a read error. The chain employs TRBV20-1 and TRBJ1-5; D is ambiguous. This CDR3 is built from 15 residues. In germline, CDR1 is DFQATT, CDR2 SNEGSKA (reference sequence). The CDR3 loop reads CSARRTPAGNHPQHF. Here the CDR3 DNA reads TGCAGTGCTAGAAGGACTCCTGCGGGCAATCACCCCCAGCATTTT.

This clonotype was observed at least ten times. The chain links TRBV12-3 or TRBV12-4 to TRBJ1-1; a possible D gene is TRBD1 (6 bases). The CDR3 is 14 residues long. V was trimmed by 7 bases and J by 6 bases, leaving 18 bases between them. CDR3 DNA sequence: TGTGCCAGCACTCTTAGGGGCAGGGGTTCTGAAGCTTTCTTT. This gives the protein CASTLRGRGSEAFF.

In this sample, this clonotype turned up many times. The chain joins TRBV6-1 to TRBJ1-5; a possible D gene is TRBD1 (6 bases). CDR1 and CDR2 from the germline V gene are MNHNS and SASEGT. The V gene lost 6 bases and the J gene lost 0 bases, with 12 bases spanning the gap. The CDR3 length is 15 residues. DNA for the CDR3: TGTGCCAGCAGAAGGACAGTGAATAGCAATCAGCCCCAGCATTTT. Its protein product is CASRRTVNSNQPQHF.

Only a few counts were recorded for this clonotype. V gene TRBV4-2 combines with J gene TRBJ1-2; D gene ambiguous. The CDR3 is 15 residues long. CDR1 and CDR2 from the germline V gene are LGHNA and YNFKEQ. With 1 base removed from V and 4 bases from J, the gap between germline ends came to 13 bases. CDR3 sequence reads: CASSQAGRPAYGYTF. The CDR3 DNA is TGTGCCAGCAGCCAAGCGGGCCGCCCCGCCTATGGCTACACCTTC.

This clonotype was seen ten or more times. This sequence joins TRBV27 and TRBJ2-7; D not resolved. Germline V gene data show CDR1 as MNHEY and CDR2 as SMNVEV (reference sequence). The CDR3 runs 14 residues. V lost 3 bases to trimming and J lost 3 bases, with 12 bases between them. The CDR3 DNA reads as TGTGCCAGCAGTTTTGGTCAGCCGGTCTACGAGCAGTACTTC. This encodes CASSFGQPVYEQYF.

The chain couples TRBV10-3 to TRBJ2-5; D is unclear. Per germline, CDR1 ENHRY and CDR2 SYGVKD. The CDR3 loop spans 12 amino acids. The V end lost 2 bases, the J end lost 5 bases, and 6 bases lay between the germline ends. The CDR3 coding sequence is TGTGCCATCAGTGAGATAGACGAGACCCAGTACTTC. Translated: CAISEIDETQYF.

The rearrangement joins TRBV7-2 to TRBJ1-1; TRBD1 matches at 7 bases. This CDR3 has 15 residues. CDR1 SGHTA and CDR2 FQGNSA come from the germline V gene. Trimming took 6 bases from V and 0 from J; bases not matched to a gene: 7. CDR3 DNA sequence: TGTGCCAGCAGTTCGCCCGGGACAGTGAACACTGAAGCTTTCTTT. Its protein is CASSSPGTVNTEAFF.

This clonotype was seen many times. This sequence joins TRBV6-1 and TRBJ2-7; a weak D match, TRBD1 (6 bases). Trimming cost V 6 bases and J 3 bases, with 12 bases left between them. The CDR3 is made up of 13 amino acids. The germline CDR1 and CDR2 sequences are MNHNS and SASEGT. The CDR3 bases are TGTGCCAGCAGCGCGGACAGTGGCTACGAGCAGTACTTC. Translated, it gives CASSADSGYEQYF.

This clonotype was counted ten times or more. This sequence joins TRBV20-1 and TRBJ1-1; D unclear. The CDR3 covers 11 residues. CDR1 is DFQATT and CDR2 is SNEGSKA in the germline V gene (reference sequence). Trimming removed 3 bases from V and 11 bases from J, with 13 bases in between. Here the CDR3 reads CSASGPREAFF. The CDR3 coding sequence is TGCAGTGCTAGTGGCCCCCGGGAGGCTTTCTTT.

This clonotype was detected many times. The rearrangement joins TRBV7-9 to TRBJ1-2; 8 nucleotides align to TRBD1. CDR3 length: 15 amino acids. V lost 4 bases and J lost 7; bases outside the gene matches: 11. Germline values: CDR1 SEHNR, CDR2 FQNEAQ (reference sequence). CDR3 region: CASSSWTGTAGGYTF. As DNA, the CDR3 is TGTGCCAGCAGCTCCTGGACAGGGACGGCTGGTGGCTACACCTTC. Looking up the rest from reference TRBV7-9 and TRBJ1-2 gives the full variable domain: DTGVSQNPRHKITKRGQNVTFRCDPISEHNRLYWYRQTLGQGPEFLTYFQNEAQLEKSRLLSDRFSAERPKGSFSTLEIQRTEQGDSAMYLCASSSWTGTAGGYTFGSGTRLTVV.

The J gene is TRBJ2-5, the V gene TRBV28; D is undetermined. This CDR3 contains 16 residues. Germline lookup yields CDR1 MDHEN and CDR2 SYDVKM. With 5 bases removed from V and 1 base from J, the gap between germline ends came to 17 bases. CDR3 sequence reads: CASSAQSGEFQETQYF. The CDR3 bases are TGTGCCAGCAGTGCCCAGTCGGGTGAATTCCAAGAGACCCAGTACTTC.

Of note for this clonotype: This may arise from a read error, as a much more abundant clone is one base away. The chain joins TRBV2 to TRBJ2-7; the D is unclear. This CDR3 comprises 13 residues. In germline, CDR1 is SNHLY, CDR2 FYNNEI. The CDR3 region has the DNA TGTGCCAGCAGCGAGACTCCCGTAGGCGAGCAGTGCTTC. Translating gives CASSETPVGEQCF.

The V gene is TRBV7-6, the J gene TRBJ2-5; TRBD1 is a possible D gene (5 bases). The CDR3 runs 18 residues. Germline V lookup: CDR1 SGHVS, CDR2 FNYEAQ. V gave up 5 bases and J gave up 5 bases, with 27 bases separating them. The CDR3 nucleotides read TGTGCCAGCAGCCGAATTATCCCCGAATCGCAACGACAGGAGACCCAGTACTTC. As protein: CASSRIIPESQRQETQYF.

In its sample, this clonotype was seen many times. V and J are TRBV15 and TRBJ2-7, with TRBD1 matching 10 bases. Germline CDR1 reads LNHNV; CDR2 reads YYDKDF (reference sequence). The CDR3 loop spans 15 amino acids. The J segment lost 3 bases and the V segment lost 3 bases, leaving 5 bases of the junction unmatched. Here the CDR3 DNA reads TGTGCCACCAGCAGGGCCGACAGGGGGCTCTACGAGCAGTACTTC. It codes for CATSRADRGLYEQYF.

Worth noting for this clonotype: Given a much more abundant clone one base away, this may be a read error. V gene TRBV24-1 combines with J gene TRBJ2-7; a weak D match, TRBD1 (6 bases). Germline V lookup: CDR1 KGHDR, CDR2 SFDVKD. CDR3 length equals 14 residues. CDR3 sequence reads: CVTSKGDGSYEQYF. The CDR3 DNA follows: TGTGTCACCTCCAAGGGGGACGGATCCTACGAGCAGTACTTC.

This chain connects TRBV19 to TRBJ1-1; D is ambiguous. Germline loops: CDR1 LNHDA, CDR2 SQIVND (reference sequence). V was cut by 7 bases and J by 10 bases, with 19 bases left in between. The CDR3 is made up of 13 amino acids. The CDR3 loop is CASTRAIQGRAFF. The CDR3, as DNA: TGTGCCAGTACCCGCGCGATCCAAGGGAGAGCTTTCTTT.

This clonotype occurred many times. The chain has TRBV28 and TRBJ2-7, with D possibly being TRBD1 (6 bases). V lost 10 bases, J lost 3 bases, and 19 bases lay in between. The length of the CDR3 is 14 residues. Germline V gene data show CDR1 as MDHEN and CDR2 as SYDVKM. The CDR3 coding sequence is TGTGCCACCCAGACCAAAGGGGGTTTCTACGAGCAGTACTTC. Protein: CATQTKGGFYEQYF.

At least ten counts were recorded for this clonotype. J is TRBJ1-1 and V is TRBV28; D not certain. V lost 2 bases to trimming and J lost 3 bases, with 13 bases between them. The CDR3 has 15 amino acids. Germline-derived CDR1 and CDR2 are MDHEN and SYDVKM. The CDR3 here is CASSLPSDGDTEAFF. For the CDR3, the DNA is TGTGCCAGCAGTTTACCCTCGGACGGGGACACTGAAGCTTTCTTT.

At least ten counts were recorded for this clonotype. This rearrangement joins TRBV10-3 to TRBJ2-5; no clear D. CDR3 length equals 14 residues. Germline CDR1 is ENHRY and CDR2 is SYGVKD. V lost 3 bases to trimming and J lost 3 bases, with 11 bases between them. The CDR3 region is CAISDPPLKETQYF. Written as DNA, the CDR3 is TGTGCCATCAGTGACCCCCCCCTCAAAGAGACCCAGTACTTC.

This clonotype showed up many times. The chain joins TRBV3-1 to TRBJ2-7; unclear D gene. The length of the CDR3 is 13 residues. V was pared by 0 bases and J by 3 bases, with 6 bases between. The V gene's germline CDR1 is LGHDT and CDR2 YNNKEL (reference sequence). CDR3 amino acids: CASSQDPNYEQYF. The CDR3 DNA reads TGTGCCAGCAGCCAAGATCCCAACTACGAGCAGTACTTC.

This clonotype appeared many times. V gene TRBV12-3 or TRBV12-4 combines with J gene TRBJ1-1; D call uncertain. V was pared by 3 bases and J by 0 bases, with 8 bases between. The CDR3 runs to 14 residues. The CDR3 protein is CASSLAVLNTEAFF. The CDR3 nucleotides read TGTGCCAGCAGTTTGGCGGTCTTGAACACTGAAGCTTTCTTT.

This clonotype was seen at least ten times. The J gene is TRBJ2-2, the V gene TRBV10-3; D gene uncertain. Germline V gene sequence: CDR1 ENHRY, CDR2 SYGVKD. The V and J ends lost 5 bases and 3 bases respectively, with 7 bases between them. The CDR3 consists of 13 residues. For the CDR3, the DNA is TGTGCCATCAGTATTACTGACACCGGGGAGCTGTTTTTT. Amino acid sequence: CAISITDTGELFF.